This is a list of T cell receptor beta chains from one sample in a study of cytomegalovirus exposure and HLA in healthy donors. Assay used: immunoSEQ multiplex PCR; TCRdb lists only in-frame clones, some missing. The sample lists more than 150,000 clones, 80% to 85% occurring once. What was sequenced was PBMCs. The receptors stem from a boy between 5 and 17 years old in good health and CMV-seronegative. The conserved cysteine and the conserved F or W are not part of the CDR3 here. D genes are given only for firm matches.

cdr3_length | j_call | v_call | d_call | cdr3_aa
13 | TRBJ1-1 | TRBV9 | TRBD1 | ASSGRQGRNTEAF
14 | TRBJ2-5 | TRBV2 | TRBD1 | ASSEALGQGQETQY
14 | TRBJ2-3 | TRBV18 | TRBD2 | ASSPLAGGRADTQY
11 | TRBJ2-7 | TRBV29-1 | - | STEGALEGEQY
14 | TRBJ1-5 | TRBV4-1 | - | ASSQAHSGFNQPQH
13 | TRBJ1-4 | TRBV7-9 | - | ASSSSYGGDEKLF
13 | TRBJ2-1 | TRBV29-1 | TRBD2 | SVEGLVSSYNEQF
13 | TRBJ2-3 | TRBV7-9 | TRBD1 | ASSLVEGAIYTQY
15 | TRBJ2-1 | TRBV4-2 | - | ASSHLGGAVTYNEQF
11 | TRBJ1-1 | TRBV5-4 | - | ASSLQTERKAF
11 | TRBJ2-5 | TRBV5-1 | TRBD1 | ASRRQGQETQY
15 | TRBJ1-6 | TRBV6-4 | TRBD1 | ASSDSGQGVKGSPLH
16 | TRBJ1-1 | TRBV4-1 | - | ASSLSTGPLLGWTEAF
11 | TRBJ2-7 | TRBV7-9 | - | ASSLAGTYEQY
14 | TRBJ2-7 | TRBV5-4 | - | ASSGWGQDPLGEQY
12 | TRBJ2-2 | TRBV2 | - | ASRPQGTTGELF
10 | TRBJ1-1 | TRBV9 | TRBD1 | ASSPTQGVAF
11 | TRBJ1-1 | TRBV6-5 | TRBD1 | ASGQGAWTEAF
12 | TRBJ1-1 | TRBV19 | TRBD1 | ASIPGTGGTEAF
10 | TRBJ2-7 | TRBV27 | TRBD1 | ASSGTAYEQY
15 | TRBJ1-5 | TRBV7-9 | - | ASSQVEGGYSNQPQH
13 | TRBJ2-1 | TRBV7-3 | - | ASSSLADSYNEQF